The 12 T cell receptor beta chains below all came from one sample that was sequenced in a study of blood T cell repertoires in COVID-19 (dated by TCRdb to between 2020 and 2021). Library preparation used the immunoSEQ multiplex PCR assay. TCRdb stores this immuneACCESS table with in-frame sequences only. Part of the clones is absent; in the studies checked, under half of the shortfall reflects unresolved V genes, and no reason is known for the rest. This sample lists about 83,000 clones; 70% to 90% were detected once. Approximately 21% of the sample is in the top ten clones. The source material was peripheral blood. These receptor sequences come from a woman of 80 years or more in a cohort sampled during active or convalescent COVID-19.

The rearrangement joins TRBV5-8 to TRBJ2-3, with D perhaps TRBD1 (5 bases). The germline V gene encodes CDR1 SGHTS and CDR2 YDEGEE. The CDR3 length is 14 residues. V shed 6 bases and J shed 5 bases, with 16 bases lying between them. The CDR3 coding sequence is TGTGCCAGCAACTTTGGCAGGGTCCAAGATACGCAGTATTTT. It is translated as CASNFGRVQDTQYF. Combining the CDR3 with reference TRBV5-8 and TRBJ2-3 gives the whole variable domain EAGVTQSPTHLIKTRGQQATLRCSPISGHTSVYWYQQALGLGLQFLLWYDEGEERNRGNFPPRFSGRQFPNYSSELNVNALELEDSALYLCASNFGRVQDTQYFGPGTRLTVL.

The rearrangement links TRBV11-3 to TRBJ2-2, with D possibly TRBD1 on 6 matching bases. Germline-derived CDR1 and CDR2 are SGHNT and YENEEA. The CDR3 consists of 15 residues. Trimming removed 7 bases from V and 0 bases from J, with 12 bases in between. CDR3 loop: CASNRRQANTGELFF. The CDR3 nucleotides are TGTGCCAGCAATCGAAGACAGGCGAACACCGGGGAGCTGTTTTTT.

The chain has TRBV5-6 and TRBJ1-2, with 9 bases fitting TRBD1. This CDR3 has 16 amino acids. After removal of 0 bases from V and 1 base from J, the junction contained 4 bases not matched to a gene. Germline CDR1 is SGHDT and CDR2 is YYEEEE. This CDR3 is CASSLGGTGRNYGYTF. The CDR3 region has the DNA TGTGCCAGCAGCTTGGGGGGGACAGGGCGTAACTATGGCTACACCTTC.

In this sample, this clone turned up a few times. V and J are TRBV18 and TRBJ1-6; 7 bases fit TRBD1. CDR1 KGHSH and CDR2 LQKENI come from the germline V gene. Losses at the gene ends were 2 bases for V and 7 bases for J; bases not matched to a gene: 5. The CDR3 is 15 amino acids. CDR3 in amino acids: CASSPADRSNSPLHF. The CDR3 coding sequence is TGTGCCAGCTCACCAGCGGACAGGTCGAATTCACCCCTCCACTTT.

This chain's CDR3 is CASSIGSGRGYEQFF. CDR3 nucleotide sequence: TGTGCCAGTAGTATAGGGTCGGGGAGGGGGTATGAGCAGTTCTTC. The gene calls are TRBV19 and TRBJ2-1; possible D gene TRBD2, 7 bases. The V and J ends lost 1 base and 8 bases respectively, with 15 bases between them. Looked up from germline, CDR1 is LNHDA and CDR2 is SQIVND (reference sequence). The CDR3 is made up of 15 amino acids.

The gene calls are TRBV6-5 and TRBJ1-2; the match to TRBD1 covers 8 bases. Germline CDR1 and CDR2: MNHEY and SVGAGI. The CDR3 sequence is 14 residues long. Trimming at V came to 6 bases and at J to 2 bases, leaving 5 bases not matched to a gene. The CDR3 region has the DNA TGTGCCAGCAGGGCAGGGGGCACCAACTATGGCTACACCTTC. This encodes CASRAGGTNYGYTF.

CDR3 protein: CASSQEVGLAGGETQYF. DNA for the CDR3: TGTGCCAGCAGCCAAGAGGTCGGACTAGCGGGAGGAGAGACCCAGTACTTC. This sequence joins TRBV3-1 (or the pseudogene TRBV3-2) and TRBJ2-5; 14 positions match TRBD2. V lost 0 bases to trimming and J lost 4 bases; unmatched junction nucleotides: 4. Germline values: CDR1 LGHDT, CDR2 YNNKEL (reference sequence). This CDR3 has 17 residues.

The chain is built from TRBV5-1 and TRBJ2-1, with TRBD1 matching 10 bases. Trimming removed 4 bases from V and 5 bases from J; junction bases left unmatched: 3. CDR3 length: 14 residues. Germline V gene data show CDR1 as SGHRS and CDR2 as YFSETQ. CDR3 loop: CASSPGTGDNEQFF. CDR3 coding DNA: TGCGCCAGCAGCCCAGGGACAGGGGACAATGAGCAGTTCTTC.

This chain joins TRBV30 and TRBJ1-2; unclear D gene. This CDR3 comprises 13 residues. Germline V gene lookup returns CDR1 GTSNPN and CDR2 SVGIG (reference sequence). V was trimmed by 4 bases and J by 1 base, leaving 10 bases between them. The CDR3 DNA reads TGTGCCTGGATGGGAGGGAGTAACTATGGCTACACCTTC. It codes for CAWMGGSNYGYTF.

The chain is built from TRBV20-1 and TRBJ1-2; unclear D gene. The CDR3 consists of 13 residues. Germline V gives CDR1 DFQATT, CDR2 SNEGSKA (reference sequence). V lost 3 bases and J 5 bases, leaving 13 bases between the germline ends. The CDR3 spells CSASGEIYYGYTF. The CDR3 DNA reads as TGCAGTGCTAGTGGAGAGATATATTATGGCTACACCTTC.

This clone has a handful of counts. The CDR3: CASRGQEVSPLHF. In nucleotides, the CDR3 is TGTGCCAGCAGGGGACAGGAGGTGTCACCCCTCCACTTT. V gene TRBV2 combines with J gene TRBJ1-6; 8 nucleotides match TRBD1. There are 13 residues in the CDR3. Germline V gives CDR1 SNHLY, CDR2 FYNNEI. V trimming: 6 bases; J trimming: 10 bases; junction bases outside the gene matches: 5.

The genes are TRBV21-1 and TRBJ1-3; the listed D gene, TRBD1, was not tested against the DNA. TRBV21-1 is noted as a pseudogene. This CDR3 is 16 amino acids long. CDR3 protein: CASSQRGQGSGNTIYF. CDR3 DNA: TGTGCCAGCAGCCAAAGGGGCCAGGGCTCTGGAAACACCATATATTTT.